The clone carrying this T cell receptor beta chain was observed a few times. Its antigen is undetermined. A junction boundary mismatches the germline segment, possibly from a read error. These data come from a study of Graves' ophthalmopathy and Graves' hyperthyroidism. As the template, RNA transcripts were used to amplify TCR beta CDR3 regions. First-round RT-PCR with HTBI primers preceded a second-round multiplex PCR. One entry per CDR3 protein results from TCRdb running MiXCR on the multiplex PCR reads. The repertoire includes about 740,000 distinct CDR3 sequences, around 40% of them detected once, and around 40% sits in the top ten. CDR3 length: 15 amino acids. Germline V gene data show CDR1 as ENHRY and CDR2 as SYGVKD. Active ophthalmopathy (CAS at least 3, NOSPECS at least 4), lasting under 3 months. In this cohort, patients with other autoimmune diseases, uncontrolled infections, pregnancy or lactation were excluded.

Findings of the study overall: The authors also found most expanded thyroid clonotypes above 0.001 frequency in blood.

The chain joins TRBV10-3 to TRBJ1-2, with unresolved D. Sequenced: peripheral blood. The sequence was obtained from an adult man with Graves' ophthalmopathy. In DNA, the CDR3 is TGTGCCAGCAGTGAATCCGGGCGAAAGAATAATGGCTACACCTTC. It translates to CASSESGRKNNGYTF.